This entry describes one T cell receptor beta chain. The data stem from a study of blood T cell repertoires in COVID-19. Study-wide context: The samples span acute and convalescent COVID-19 from the United States, Italy and Spain. The cDNA or gDNA used as material had been derived from T cells, B-cell-depleted T cells, or PBMCs.

Original analysis: Estimates of nucleated cell counts were drawn from the amplification of reference gene primers. TCRdb's table, derived via immunoSEQ multiplex PCR, lists solely in-frame clones and lacks some. Clone size and V and J calls were adopted from that table, with D and trimming inferred from the DNA. The sample lists 150,000 to 200,000 clones, 75% to 90% occurring once. The CDR3 runs to 14 residues. Germline V gene sequence: CDR1 SNHLY, CDR2 FYNNEI. The V and J ends lost 7 bases and 4 bases respectively, with 16 bases between them. V is TRBV2 and J is TRBJ1-2, with TRBD1 as a possible D gene (6 bases). Sequencing was performed on peripheral blood. The source is a woman aged 40 to 50 with acute or convalescent COVID-19. The CDR3: CASTTHGQTYGYTF. The DNA of the CDR3 is TGTGCCAGCACAACCCATGGACAGACCTATGGCTACACCTTC.